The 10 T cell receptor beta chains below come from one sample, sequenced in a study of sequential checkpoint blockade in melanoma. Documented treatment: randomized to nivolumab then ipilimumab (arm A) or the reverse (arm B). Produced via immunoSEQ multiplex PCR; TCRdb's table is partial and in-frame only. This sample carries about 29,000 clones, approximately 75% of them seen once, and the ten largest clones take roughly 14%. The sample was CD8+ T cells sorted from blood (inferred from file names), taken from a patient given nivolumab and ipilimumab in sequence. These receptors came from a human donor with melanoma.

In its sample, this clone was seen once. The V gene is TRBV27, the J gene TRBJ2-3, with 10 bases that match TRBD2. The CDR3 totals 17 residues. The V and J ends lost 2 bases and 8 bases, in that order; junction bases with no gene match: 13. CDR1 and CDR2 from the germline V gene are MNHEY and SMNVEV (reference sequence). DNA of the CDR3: TGTGCCAGCAGTTTAATCCTAGCGGGGGCCTCGTGGGGTACGCAGTATTTT. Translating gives CASSLILAGASWGTQYF.

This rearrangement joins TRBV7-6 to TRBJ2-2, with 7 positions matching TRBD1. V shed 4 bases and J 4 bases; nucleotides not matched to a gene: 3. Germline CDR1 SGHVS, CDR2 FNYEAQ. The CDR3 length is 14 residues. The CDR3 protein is CASSWDRATGELFF. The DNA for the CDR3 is TGTGCCAGCAGCTGGGACAGAGCCACCGGGGAGCTGTTTTTT.

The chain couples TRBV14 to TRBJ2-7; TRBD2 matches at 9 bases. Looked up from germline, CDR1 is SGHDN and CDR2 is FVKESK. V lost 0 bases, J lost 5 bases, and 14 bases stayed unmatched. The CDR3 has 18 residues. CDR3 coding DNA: TGTGCCAGCAGCCAAGATGGGCCCCATCTAGCGGGGCGTAACGAGCAGTACTTC. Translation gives CASSQDGPHLAGRNEQYF. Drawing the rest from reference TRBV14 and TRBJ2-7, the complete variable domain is EAGVTQFPSHSVIEKGQTVTLRCDPISGHDNLYWYRRVMGKEIKFLLHFVKESKQDESGMPNNRFLAERTGGTYSTLKVQPAELEDSGVYFCASSQDGPHLAGRNEQYFGPGTRLTVT.

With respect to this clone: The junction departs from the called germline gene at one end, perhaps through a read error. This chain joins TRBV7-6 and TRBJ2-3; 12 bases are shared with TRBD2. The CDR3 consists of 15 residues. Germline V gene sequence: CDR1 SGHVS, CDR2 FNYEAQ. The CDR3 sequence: CASSLAGGPSDTQYF. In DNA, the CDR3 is TGTGCCAGCAGCCTAGCGGGGGGGCCGTCAGATACGCAGTATTTT.

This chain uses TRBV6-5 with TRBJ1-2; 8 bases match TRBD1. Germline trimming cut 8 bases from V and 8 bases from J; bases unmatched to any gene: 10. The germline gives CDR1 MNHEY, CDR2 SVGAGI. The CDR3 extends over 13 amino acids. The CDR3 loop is CASGTGGIEGYTF. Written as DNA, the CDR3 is TGTGCCAGCGGCACAGGGGGTATTGAAGGCTACACCTTC.

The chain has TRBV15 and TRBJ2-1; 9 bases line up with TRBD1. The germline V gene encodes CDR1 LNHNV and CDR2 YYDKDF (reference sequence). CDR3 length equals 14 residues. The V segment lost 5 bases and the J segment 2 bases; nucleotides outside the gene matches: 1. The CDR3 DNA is TGTGCCACCAGCCACAGGGGGCCCTACAATGAGCAGTTCTTC. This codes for CATSHRGPYNEQFF.

The CDR3 nucleotides read TGTGCCAGCAGCCTTACCGGGACAGGGAGCGAGCAGTACTTC. Its protein product is CASSLTGTGSEQYF. The chain carries TRBV5-4 and TRBJ2-7; 9 positions match TRBD1. J lost 6 bases, V lost 4 bases, and 8 bases had no gene match. CDR3 length: 14 amino acids. Germline lookup yields CDR1 SGHNT and CDR2 YYREEE (reference sequence).

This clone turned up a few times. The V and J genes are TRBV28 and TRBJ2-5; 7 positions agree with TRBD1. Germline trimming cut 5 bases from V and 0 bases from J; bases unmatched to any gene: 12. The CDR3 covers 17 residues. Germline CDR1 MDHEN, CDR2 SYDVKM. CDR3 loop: CASSVQTGAAYQETQYF. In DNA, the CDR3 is TGTGCCAGCAGTGTACAAACAGGGGCCGCGTACCAAGAGACCCAGTACTTC.

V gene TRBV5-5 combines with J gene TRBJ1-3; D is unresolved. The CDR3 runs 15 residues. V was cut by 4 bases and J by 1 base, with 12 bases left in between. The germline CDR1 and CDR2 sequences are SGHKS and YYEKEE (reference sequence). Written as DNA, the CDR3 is TGTGCCAGCAGCCCCGGCGGAGGGTCTGGAAACACCATATATTTT. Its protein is CASSPGGGSGNTIYF.

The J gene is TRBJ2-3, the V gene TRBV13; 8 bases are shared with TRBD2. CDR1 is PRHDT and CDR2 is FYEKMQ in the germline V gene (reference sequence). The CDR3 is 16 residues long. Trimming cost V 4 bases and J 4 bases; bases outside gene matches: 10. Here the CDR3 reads CASSSRGGALADTQYF. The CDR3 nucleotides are TGTGCCAGCAGCTCCCGGGGGGGGGCCTTGGCAGATACGCAGTATTTT. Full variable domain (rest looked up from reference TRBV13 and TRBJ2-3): AAGVIQSPRHLIKEKRETATLKCYPIPRHDTVYWYQQGPGQDPQFLISFYEKMQSDKGSIPDRFSAQQFSDYHSELNMSSLELGDSALYFCASSSRGGALADTQYFGPGTRLTVL.